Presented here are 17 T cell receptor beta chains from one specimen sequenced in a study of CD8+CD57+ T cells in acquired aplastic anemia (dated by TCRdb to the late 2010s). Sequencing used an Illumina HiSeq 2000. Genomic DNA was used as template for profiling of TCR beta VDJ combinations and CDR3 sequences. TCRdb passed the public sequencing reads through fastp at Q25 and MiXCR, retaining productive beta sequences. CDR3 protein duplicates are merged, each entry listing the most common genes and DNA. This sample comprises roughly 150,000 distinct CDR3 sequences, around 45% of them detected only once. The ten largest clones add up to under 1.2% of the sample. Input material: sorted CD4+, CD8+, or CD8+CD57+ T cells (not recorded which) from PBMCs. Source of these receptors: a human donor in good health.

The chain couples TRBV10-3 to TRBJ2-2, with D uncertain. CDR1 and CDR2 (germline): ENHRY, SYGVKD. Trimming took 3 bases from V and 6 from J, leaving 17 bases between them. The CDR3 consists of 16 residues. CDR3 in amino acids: CAISDSSKPSPGELFF. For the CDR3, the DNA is TGTGCCATCAGTGACTCCAGCAAGCCCTCCCCCGGGGAGCTGTTTTTT.

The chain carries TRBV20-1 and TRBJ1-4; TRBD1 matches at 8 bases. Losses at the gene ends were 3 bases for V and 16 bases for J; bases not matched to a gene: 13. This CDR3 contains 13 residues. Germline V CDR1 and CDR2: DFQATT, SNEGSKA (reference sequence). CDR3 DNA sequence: TGCAGTGCTAGCCCCCCAGGGACAGGTAATGGGTTTTTT. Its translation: CSASPPGTGNGFF.

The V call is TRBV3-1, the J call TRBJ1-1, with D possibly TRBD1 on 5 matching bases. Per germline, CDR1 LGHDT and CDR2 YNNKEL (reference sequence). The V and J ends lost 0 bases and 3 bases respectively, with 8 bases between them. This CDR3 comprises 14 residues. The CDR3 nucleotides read TGTGCCAGCAGCCAAGAGCAGGGAGACACTGAAGCTTTCTTT. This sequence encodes CASSQEQGDTEAFF.

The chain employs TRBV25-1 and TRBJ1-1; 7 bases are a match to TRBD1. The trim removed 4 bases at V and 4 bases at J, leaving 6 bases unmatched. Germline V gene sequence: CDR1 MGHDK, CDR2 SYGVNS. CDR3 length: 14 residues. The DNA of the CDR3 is TGTGCCAGCAGTGGACAGGGCAAGGGCACTGAAGCTTTCTTT. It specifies CASSGQGKGTEAFF.

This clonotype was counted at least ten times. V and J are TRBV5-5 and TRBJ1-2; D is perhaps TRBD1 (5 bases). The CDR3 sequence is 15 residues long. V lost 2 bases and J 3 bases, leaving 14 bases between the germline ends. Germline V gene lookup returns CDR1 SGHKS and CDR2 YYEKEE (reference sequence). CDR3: CASSFSLGTDYGYTF. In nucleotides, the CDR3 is TGTGCCAGCAGCTTTTCGCTGGGGACCGACTATGGCTACACCTTC.

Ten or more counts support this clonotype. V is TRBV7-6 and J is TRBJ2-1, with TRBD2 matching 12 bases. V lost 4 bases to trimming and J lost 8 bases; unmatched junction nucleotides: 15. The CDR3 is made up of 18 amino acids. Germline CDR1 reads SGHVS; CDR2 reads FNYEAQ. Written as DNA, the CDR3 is TGTGCCAGCAGCTCCCGGGGTCGGCTAGCGGGAGGGCCTTATGAGCAGTTCTTC. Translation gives CASSSRGRLAGGPYEQFF.

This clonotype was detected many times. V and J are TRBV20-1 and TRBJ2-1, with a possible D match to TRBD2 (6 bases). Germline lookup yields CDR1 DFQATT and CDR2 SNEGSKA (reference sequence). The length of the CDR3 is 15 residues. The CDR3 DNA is TGCAGCCTATCGCGGCTCGGGAGTATCAACAATGAGCAGTTCTTC. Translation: CSLSRLGSINNEQFF.

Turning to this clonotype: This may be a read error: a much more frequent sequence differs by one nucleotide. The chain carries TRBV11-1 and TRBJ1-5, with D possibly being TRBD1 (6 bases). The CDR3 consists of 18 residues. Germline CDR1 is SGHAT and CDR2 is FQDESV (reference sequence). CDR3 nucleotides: TGTACCAGCAGCTTTTATCACGGGGGCGGAGGTGACAATCAGCCCCAGCATTTT. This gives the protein CTSSFYHGGGGDNQPQHF.

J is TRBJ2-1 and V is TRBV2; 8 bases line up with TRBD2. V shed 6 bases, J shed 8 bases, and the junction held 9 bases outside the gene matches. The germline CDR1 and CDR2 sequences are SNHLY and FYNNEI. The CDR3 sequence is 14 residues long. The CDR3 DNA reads TGTGCCAGCAGAGCCGGGACTAGTCGTGATGAGCAGTTCTTC. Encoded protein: CASRAGTSRDEQFF. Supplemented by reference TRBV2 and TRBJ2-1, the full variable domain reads EPEVTQTPSHQVTQMGQEVILRCVPISNHLYFYWYRQILGQKVEFLVSFYNNEISEKSEIFDDQFSVERPDGSNFTLKIRSTKLEDSAMYFCASRAGTSRDEQFFGPGTRLTVL.

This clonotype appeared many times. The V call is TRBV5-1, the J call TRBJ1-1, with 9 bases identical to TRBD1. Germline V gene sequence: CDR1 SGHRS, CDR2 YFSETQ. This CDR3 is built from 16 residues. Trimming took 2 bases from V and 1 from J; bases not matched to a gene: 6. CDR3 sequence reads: CASSFPMGQGNTEAFF. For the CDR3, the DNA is TGCGCCAGCAGCTTTCCGATGGGACAGGGGAACACTGAAGCTTTCTTT.

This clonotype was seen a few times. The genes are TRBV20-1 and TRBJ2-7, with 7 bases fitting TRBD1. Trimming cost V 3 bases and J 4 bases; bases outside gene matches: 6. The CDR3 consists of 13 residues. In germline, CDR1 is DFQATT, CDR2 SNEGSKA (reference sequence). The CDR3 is CSARGDRDYEQYV. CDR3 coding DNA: TGCAGTGCTAGGGGTGACAGGGATTACGAGCAGTACGTC.

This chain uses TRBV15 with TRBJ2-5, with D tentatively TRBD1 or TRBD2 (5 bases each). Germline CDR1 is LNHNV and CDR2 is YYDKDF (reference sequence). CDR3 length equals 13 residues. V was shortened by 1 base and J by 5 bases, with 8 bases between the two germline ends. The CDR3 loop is CATSRGGWETQYF. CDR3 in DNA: TGTGCCACCAGCAGAGGGGGGTGGGAGACCCAGTACTTC.

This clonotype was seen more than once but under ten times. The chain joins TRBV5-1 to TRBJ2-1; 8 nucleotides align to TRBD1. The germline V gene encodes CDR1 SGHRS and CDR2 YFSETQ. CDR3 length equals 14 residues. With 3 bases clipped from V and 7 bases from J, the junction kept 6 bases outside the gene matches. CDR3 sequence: CASSSQGAGNEQFF. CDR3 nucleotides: TGCGCCAGCAGCTCTCAGGGGGCGGGGAATGAGCAGTTCTTC.

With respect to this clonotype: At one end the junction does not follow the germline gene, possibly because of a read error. The CDR3 region is CATSVKLENLGENQYF. The CDR3 region has the DNA TGTGCCACCAGCGTAAAATTAGAGAACTTAGGAGAGAACCAGTACTTC. J is TRBJ2-5 and V is TRBV15; D is unclear. Germline loops: CDR1 LNHNV, CDR2 YYDKDF (reference sequence). The CDR3 is 16 residues long.

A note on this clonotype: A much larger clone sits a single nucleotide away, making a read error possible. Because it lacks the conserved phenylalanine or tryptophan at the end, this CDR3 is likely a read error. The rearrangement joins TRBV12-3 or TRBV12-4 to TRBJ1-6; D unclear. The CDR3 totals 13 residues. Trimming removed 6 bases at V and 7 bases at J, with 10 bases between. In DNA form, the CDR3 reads TGTGCCAGCAGACAAGCGGGGAATTCACCCCTCCACCTT. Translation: CASRQAGNSPLHL.

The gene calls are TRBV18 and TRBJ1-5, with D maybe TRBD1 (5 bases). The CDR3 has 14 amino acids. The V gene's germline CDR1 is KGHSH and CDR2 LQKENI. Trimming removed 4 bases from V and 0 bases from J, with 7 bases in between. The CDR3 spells CASSQGPSNQPQHF. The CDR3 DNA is TGTGCCAGCTCACAGGGACCTAGCAATCAGCCCCAGCATTTT.

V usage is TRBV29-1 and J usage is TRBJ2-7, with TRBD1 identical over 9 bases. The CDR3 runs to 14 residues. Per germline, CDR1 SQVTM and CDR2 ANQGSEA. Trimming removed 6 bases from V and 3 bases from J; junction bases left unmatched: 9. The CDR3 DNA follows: TGCAGCGTCGACCCGGGACAGGGAGACTACGAGCAGTACTTC. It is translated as CSVDPGQGDYEQYF.